This T cell receptor (beta chain) was observed in a study of graft-versus-host responses after intestinal transplantation. Overall study context: Each recipient received a multivisceral, liver-intestinal, or isolated intestinal graft. Every recipient had anti-thymocyte globulin induction and roughly three years of tacrolimus plus steroids.

Germline V CDR1 and CDR2: SGHRS, YFSETQ. V trimming: 6 bases; J trimming: 0 bases; junction bases outside the gene matches: 4. There are 15 residues in the CDR3. Study-wide results and limits: Graft-versus-host to host-versus-graft clonal ratios in allografts were high in patients with graft-donor T cell macrochimerism. Peak levels of circulating GvH clones tracked with early post-transplant HvG declines.

Points on this clone: What it binds is not known.

Clones were read by immunoSEQ multiplex PCR, and TCRdb kept only the in-frame ones, dropping some. There are tens of thousands of clones in the sample; about 94% occur only once, and about 0.2% lies in the top ten. The sequenced sample was unstimulated CD4+ T cells sorted from spleen or lymph node cells, obtained before transplant. The clonotype comes from a human donor who was the organ donor for an intestinal transplant. This sequence joins TRBV5-1 and TRBJ2-7; 12 nucleotides agree with TRBD2. The CDR3 here is CASTGTSGSSYEQYF. Written as DNA, the CDR3 is TGCGCCAGCACCGGGACTAGCGGGTCCTCCTACGAGCAGTACTTC.